The 5 T cell receptor beta chains given below trace back to one sample, sequenced in a study of T-cell reconstitution after alpha-beta-depleted transplantation in children. Preparing the TCRbeta library involved the use of unique molecular identifiers. One entry per CDR3 protein, called by TCRdb with MiXCR from the PCR reads. The repertoire includes about 540,000 distinct CDR3 sequences, approximately 16% of them detected once, and more than 2.5% sits in the top ten. The specimen was PBMCs from the stem cell graft donor, collected from the stem cell graft. These receptors originate from a human donor who donated a stem cell graft to a child with acute lymphoblastic leukemia.

CDR3 DNA: TGCGCCAGCAGCTTCGGCACAGTGGGAGGGGAGATCGAGCAGTACTTC. It specifies CASSFGTVGGEIEQYF. The chain couples TRBV5-1 to TRBJ2-7, with TRBD2 identical over 7 bases. Germline CDR1 SGHRS, CDR2 YFSETQ. This CDR3 has 16 residues. V lost 2 bases and J lost 6; bases outside the gene matches: 14.

The rearrangement uses TRBV5-1 and TRBJ2-7, with D possibly TRBD2 on 5 matching bases. This CDR3 has 16 residues. CDR1 and CDR2 (germline): SGHRS, YFSETQ. V lost 0 bases, J lost 0 bases, and 13 bases lay in between. CDR3 loop: CASSLGGQESSYEQYF. Here the CDR3 DNA reads TGCGCCAGCAGCTTGGGCGGGCAGGAGAGCTCCTACGAGCAGTACTTC.

This clonotype was counted only a few times. The V call is TRBV12-3 or TRBV12-4, the J call TRBJ1-1, with unresolved D. V shed 8 bases and J shed 7 bases, with 17 bases lying between them. This CDR3 contains 13 residues. The chain's CDR3 is CASGLWLGNEAFF. The CDR3 bases are TGTGCCAGCGGCCTCTGGTTGGGCAATGAAGCTTTCTTT.

The chain uses TRBV6-1 and TRBJ1-1; D not certain. Germline V lookup: CDR1 MNHNS, CDR2 SASEGT. Trimming removed 5 bases from V and 3 bases from J, with 10 bases in between. The CDR3 sequence is 13 residues long. The CDR3 is CASSRLGDTEAFF. CDR3 sequence (DNA): TGTGCCAGCAGTCGCCTTGGGGACACTGAAGCTTTCTTT.

This sequence joins TRBV19 and TRBJ1-6, with unresolved D. The CDR3 is 12 amino acids. Germline CDR1 reads LNHDA; CDR2 reads SQIVND (reference sequence). V gave up 6 bases and J gave up 14 bases, with 14 bases separating them. CDR3 in DNA: TGTGCCAGTAGGGCCCGAATTGGGACCCTCCACTTT. This sequence encodes CASRARIGTLHF.